This T cell receptor beta chain appears in the sequencing data of a study of metastatic and nonmetastatic thyroid tumors. Whole-study context: Malignant thyroid and benign thyroid patients provided blood and tumor or nodule tissue whose repertoires were compared.

The table lists this clone with many counts. Its antigen remains unidentified. Germline loops: CDR1 MNHEY, CDR2 SVGEGT. This CDR3 has 14 amino acids. V was clipped by 6 bases and J by 5 bases, with 14 bases between them. Authors' analysis steps: Clinicopathological groups supplied CDR3 differences that were used to build a distant-metastasis classifier for papillary thyroid cancer. From the PCR reads, TCRdb re-called clones with MiXCR. TCRdb's processing, not the study's, gives the V and J calls here. The repertoire includes about 37,000 clones, 25% to 30% of them detected once, and approximately 11% sits in the top ten. All patients were treatment-naive before thyroid surgery. General study results and limits: A significant increase in TCR beta diversity was reportedly seen in malignant thyroid tumors relative to benign nodules, in blood and tumor.

The TCR sequence derives from a male donor with papillary thyroid cancer or a benign thyroid nodule (not recorded which). Some clones in this sample may be carry-over from other donors' samples. This chain links TRBV6-2 or TRBV6-3 with TRBJ2-1; D is possibly TRBD2 (5 bases). Sample: blood. For the CDR3, the DNA is TGTGCCAGCAGCCACCGGGCGGGTAACAATGAGCAGTTCTTC. Protein sequence: CASSHRAGNNEQFF.